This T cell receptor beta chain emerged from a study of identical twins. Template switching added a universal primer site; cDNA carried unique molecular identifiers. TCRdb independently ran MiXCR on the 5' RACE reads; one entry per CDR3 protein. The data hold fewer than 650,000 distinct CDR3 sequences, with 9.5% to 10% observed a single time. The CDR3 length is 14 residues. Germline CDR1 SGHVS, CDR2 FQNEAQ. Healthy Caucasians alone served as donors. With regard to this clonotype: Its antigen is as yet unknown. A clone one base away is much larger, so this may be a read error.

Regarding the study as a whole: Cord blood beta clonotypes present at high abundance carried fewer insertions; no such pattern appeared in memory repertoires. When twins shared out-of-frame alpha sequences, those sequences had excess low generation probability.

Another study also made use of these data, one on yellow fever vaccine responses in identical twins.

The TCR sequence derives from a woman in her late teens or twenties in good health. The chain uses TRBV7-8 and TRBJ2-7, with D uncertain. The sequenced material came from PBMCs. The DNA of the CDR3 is TGTGCCAGCACCCTCGAAGGGTACTCCTACGAGAAGTACTTC. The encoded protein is CASTLEGYSYEKYF.